This T cell receptor beta chain comes out of a study of cytomegalovirus exposure and HLA in healthy donors (dated by TCRdb to between 2016 and 2019). Study-wide context: In an earlier analysis of approximately 500 of the donors, 250 to 300 Gb of sequence data and approximately 120 million unique TCR beta sequences from about 179 million T cells were reported. Approximately 300 gigabases of sequencing data and approximately 91 million unique TCR sequences made up an early release that covered fewer than 650 HLA-typed donors. Of the roughly 400 genotyped donors, 65% to 90% were placed in the genetic ancestry cluster associated with self-reported Caucasian donors. The aim of the study was to test whether cataloging public T cell receptors could identify signatures of past pathogen exposure. The study used immunosequencing to profile the T cell repertoires of 666 subjects and linked those repertoires to cytomegalovirus serostatus. A separate validation cohort of over a hundred different subjects was used in addition to the approximately 700-subject first cohort. To predict cytomegalovirus infection status, the study combined high-throughput TCR immunosequencing, statistical association of individual TCRs with disease status, and machine learning. A later analysis re-analyzed previously published TCR beta repertoires from 666 donors and added high-resolution HLA genotyping to study TCR occurrence patterns. Rather than drawing on any new phenotypic data, the later analysis identified candidate immune exposures from TCR beta sequences and the way those sequences occurred across donors. An earlier analysis of several hundred of the donors used high-throughput TCR beta sequencing to judge whether each TCR beta V gene segment behaved as functional or pseudogenic. Donor age, sex, ethnicity and CMV serostatus were compiled together with the repertoire data. Genome-wide SNP genotypes for about 65% of the 666 donors were used in a later genetic analysis, which treated that subset as a discovery cohort. Every discovery cohort repertoire had been produced on one sequencing platform. HLA typing covered class I and class II loci at four-digit resolution. Typing coverage varied by locus: roughly 629-640 donors for A, B, C, DRB1 and DQB1; roughly 510 for DQA1; about 570 for DPA1; approximately 450 for DPB1. Because of strong linkage in the cohort, roughly five DR-DQ haplotypes were treated as single units for association and clustering. Among roughly 400 genotyped donors of the cohort, an average of roughly 230,000 unique TCR beta nucleotide sequences was sequenced per donor, of which 15% to 20% were non-productive.

Receptor libraries were prepared by the immunoSEQ multiplex PCR assay. For the multiplex PCR, a mixture combining 60 forward primers for TCR Vbeta segments and 13 reverse primers for TCR Jbeta segments was used. The CDR3 region of rearranged TCR beta genes was amplified from genomic DNA by a multiplex PCR assay. The Illumina HiSeq System was used to sequence the amplified TCR beta libraries as 87-base-pair reads. In the original analysis: Across the roughly 700 repertoires, a later analysis counted roughly 84 million unique TCR beta chains, 9.5 million to 12 million of which were shared by at least two donors. To remove PCR and sequencing errors, raw reads were error-corrected and collapsed into unique sequences using a nearest-neighbor algorithm that merged closely related sequences. Alignment of CDR3 sequences to IMGT reference sequences was used to assign V, D and J gene segments. For a sequence to be retained, at least a six-nucleotide match to both a V gene segment and a J gene segment was required. A rearrangement counted as productive if the CDR3 had no stop codons and remained in frame with V and J, and every other rearrangement counted as non-productive. Following IMGT convention, CDR3 was defined as the stretch from the second conserved V-encoded cysteine to the conserved J-encoded phenylalanine. Sequences without an unambiguous match to a single V gene segment were excluded from the earlier analysis of about 600 of the donors. An earlier analysis of 587 of the donors classified V segments as functional when productive rearrangements were above 56.7% and as segregating when the standard deviation between donors was above 5%. A statistical classification framework was built to diagnose cytomegalovirus status from the catalog of TCR beta chain sequences. In a later analysis, V and J genes were assigned by comparing TCR nucleotide sequences against IMGT/GENE-DB human TR gene sequences. The TCRdist pipeline was used in a later analysis to assign CDR3 sequences and most-parsimonious VDJ recombination scenarios. In a later analysis, every TCR beta chain was defined by the combination of its CDR3 amino acid sequence and its V-gene family, and reads without a unique V-gene family were dropped. A later analysis removed 592 highly shared, low-generation-probability nucleotide sequences to deal with suspected cross-contamination and a sequencing artifact. A later analysis calculated a clonal expansion index for each public chain from normalized within-repertoire ranks of inferred template counts. In a later analysis, generation probabilities were computed using a VDJ recombination model fitted to out-of-frame rearrangements, and the results were checked against IGoR. In a later analysis, hypergeometric tests were used to score TCR-TCR, TCR-HLA and TCR-CMV co-occurrence, with a repertoire-size bias correction applied to TCR pairs. False discovery rates were estimated in a later analysis by permuting HLA or CMV assignments 20 times. A later analysis grouped co-occurring TCRs with DBSCAN, adding TCRdist sequence similarity when clustering within HLA-allele-positive subsets. Co-occurrence clustering excluded repertoires with fewer than 30,000 or more than 120,000 public chains, plus five with anomalous nucleotide sharing. As stored in TCRdb, this immuneACCESS dataset retains in-frame rearrangements with V and J assigned. A fraction of the clones does not appear; measured against another copy, unresolved V genes explain less than half of the discrepancy, and the remainder lacks a known reason. D and trimming come from the DNA, and the V and J calls and clone size come from that table. The sample table lists about 190,000 clones, approximately 78% of them with a count of one. Together, the top ten hold roughly 0.75% of the sample.

The cohort was made up of roughly 670 healthy bone marrow donors. At the time of sampling, every cohort member was nominally healthy, though immune exposures that went unrecorded were likely present. The donor was CMV seronegative and was included in the group of 352 seronegative cohort members. Every donor gave a peripheral blood sample, and the peripheral blood mononuclear cells from that sample were used for TCR beta sequencing. Genomic DNA extraction from the blood cell samples was performed with the Qiagen DNeasy Blood Extraction Kit. V drops 9 bases and J drops 0 bases, leaving 11 bases in between. The CDR3 covers 13 residues, taking in both the cysteine and the phenylalanine. Kept here is only the CDR3 DNA, which spans 39 bases and is read in frame from base 1. The germline V gene encodes CDR1 SGHAT and CDR2 FQNNGV. Points the paper makes about the study in general: A cluster of highly shared sequence variants was judged likely to be a technical artifact of the sequencing pipeline. The cohort was sequenced for TCR beta chains only, and without alpha or paired-chain data the features that could be detected were limited. In an earlier analysis of 587 of the donors, most TCR beta V segments were observed in productive rearrangements about 90% or about 30% of the time, broadly matching IMGT annotations. CMV serostatus was the only immune exposure information available for the cohort. A further reported finding was that TCR beta sequences accurately predicted the HLA-A and HLA-B alleles for most subjects in the first cohort. Strong co-occurrence of HLA alleles, especially DR and DQ, made assigning TCR associations to individual alleles difficult. Most CMV-associated TCR beta chains appeared to be HLA-restricted in a later analysis, and the HLA associations seemed to be driven largely by CMV exposure. Across donors, most TCR sequences were observed very rarely, whereas some public TCRs were present in many individuals. The classifier was reported to diagnose cytomegalovirus status with high specificity and sensitivity in both the original and validation cohorts. Because the 87-base-pair reads could not distinguish some IMGT-functional V segments, including TRBV6-2 and TRBV6-3, those segments were excluded. A few of the identified cytomegalovirus-associated TCR beta chains were confirmed in vitro to be specific for cytomegalovirus antigens. The study gave a list of under 200 TCR beta chains associated with cytomegalovirus. In a later analysis, TCR association rates were found to vary across HLA loci, with the most associated TCRs seen for DRB1 alleles and the fewest for HLA-C alleles. About 17 rarely observed V segments, including chromosome 9 orphons, were excluded from the earlier analysis of a few hundred of the donors because counts were too low. At a false discovery rate of 0.05, a later analysis linked roughly 17,000 TCR beta sequences to specific HLA alleles. In a later analysis, HLA-associated TCR beta chains were found to be more clonally expanded and to have lower generation probabilities than equally common non-associated chains. Linkage disequilibrium might explain the correlated functional status among segregating V segments, but an unknown experimental factor could not be excluded. Because some donors lacked HLA typing at each locus, the association tests relied only on the typed subset. Sequencing depth was assumed to be roughly uniform across donors in the presence/absence analyses, though that assumption may not hold. In a later analysis, several top co-occurrence clusters were reported to appear linked to parvovirus B19, influenza, CMV and Epstein-Barr virus. An association between a missense DCLRE1C variant and V-gene and J-gene trimming of TCR beta chains was found in a later genetic analysis and replicated in an independent cohort. In a later genetic analysis, fewer N-insertions in productive TCRs were reported among donors in an Asian-associated ancestry cluster than the approximately 670-donor mean. According to the authors, the approach could potentially be generalized to other disease states and immunological phenotypes.

With respect to this clone: Its antigen is currently not known. The input lacks base qualities; no much larger clone sits a single base away.

The sequenced material came from PBMCs. The chain is made from TRBV11-2 and TRBJ1-1; TRBD1 could be the D gene, as 5 bases match. The sequence was obtained from a woman between 18 and 30 years old in good health and CMV-seronegative. CDR3 protein: CASTGAMNTEAFF. The DNA sequence follows: TGTGCCAGTACAGGCGCAATGAACACTGAAGCTTTCTTT.